This TCR beta chain was identified during a study of blood T cell repertoires in COVID-19. Study context: PBMCs, B-cell-depleted T cells, or T cells provided the cDNA or gDNA that made up the material.

This CDR3 contains 15 residues. Germline values: CDR1 SNHLY, CDR2 FYNNEI. After removal of 5 bases from V and 3 bases from J, the junction contained 4 bases not matched to a gene. Libraries were prepared by immunoSEQ multiplex PCR; TCRdb keeps only in-frame clonotypes and omits some of them. The data hold about 81,000 clones, with roughly four fifths observed a single time. V usage is TRBV2 and J usage is TRBJ2-6; 7 bases map to TRBD2. This clonotype was sampled from a human donor in a cohort sampled during active COVID-19. The sample comprised peripheral blood. CDR3 loop: CASSPLAGGANVLTF. CDR3 nucleotide sequence: TGTGCCAGCAGTCCTTTAGCGGGTGGGGCCAACGTCCTGACTTTC.